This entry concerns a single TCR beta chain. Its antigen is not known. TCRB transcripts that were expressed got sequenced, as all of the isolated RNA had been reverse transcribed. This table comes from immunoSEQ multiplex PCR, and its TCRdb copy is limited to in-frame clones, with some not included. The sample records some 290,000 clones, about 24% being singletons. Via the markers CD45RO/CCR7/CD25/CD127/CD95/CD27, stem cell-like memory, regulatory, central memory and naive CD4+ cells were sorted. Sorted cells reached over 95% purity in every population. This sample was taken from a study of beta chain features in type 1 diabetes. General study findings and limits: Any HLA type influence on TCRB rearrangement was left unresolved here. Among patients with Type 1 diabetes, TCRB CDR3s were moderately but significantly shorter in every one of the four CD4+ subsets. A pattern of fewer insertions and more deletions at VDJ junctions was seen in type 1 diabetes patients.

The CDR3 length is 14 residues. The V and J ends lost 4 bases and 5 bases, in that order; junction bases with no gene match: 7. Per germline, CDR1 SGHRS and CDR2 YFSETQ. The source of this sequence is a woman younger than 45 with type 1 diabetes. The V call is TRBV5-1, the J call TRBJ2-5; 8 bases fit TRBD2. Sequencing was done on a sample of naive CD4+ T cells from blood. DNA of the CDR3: TGCGCCAGCAGCCCCGGACTAGCTCGGGAGACCCAGTACTTC. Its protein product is CASSPGLARETQYF.